The rows below give T cell receptor beta chains drawn from one sample of a study of blood T cell repertoires in COVID-19. Here immunoSEQ multiplex PCR was the method, and the copy in TCRdb shows in-frame clones only, minus some. The repertoire holds 250,000 or so clones, around 90% seen once, with 2.1% in the top ten. Sequencing was carried out using peripheral blood. Source of these receptors: a woman aged 60-75 years with COVID-19, enrolled during active disease. CDR3s include the opening cysteine and the closing phenylalanine or tryptophan. The D gene is left open where the match is weak. Part of the rows lack a size; the others show once, few, many or a class for expanded clones.

v_gene	abundance	d_gene	j_gene	CDR3nt	CDR3aa
TRBV15	-	-	TRBJ2-1	TGTGCCACCAGCAGAGATCCGCGGAGCTCCTACAATGAGCAGTTCTTC	CATSRDPRSSYNEQFF
TRBV10-3	-	-	TRBJ1-3	TGTGCCATCAGTGAGTCGGTGGGGGCGCGAAACACCATATATTTT	CAISESVGARNTIYF
TRBV6-2/TRBV6-3	-	TRBD2	TRBJ2-1	TGTGCCAGCAGTTACGTACGCGGGGGGTTCTACAATGAGCAGTTCTTC	CASSYVRGGFYNEQFF
TRBV7-2	few	-	TRBJ1-1	TGTGCCAGCAGCCTGGTCAAAGGCGGGGGGCTTATTGAAGCTTTCTTT	CASSLVKGGGLIEAFF
TRBV6-6	-	TRBD1	TRBJ2-7	TGTGCCAGCAGCATCGGGACAGGGCCCGAGCAGTACTTC	CASSIGTGPEQYF
TRBV12-3/TRBV12-4	once	-	TRBJ1-1	TGTGCCAGCAGTTTCCGGGGGGGAGCTTTCTTT	CASSFRGGAFF
TRBV4-3	few	-	TRBJ1-2	TGCGCCAGCAGCCAAGATCAGGGTCTTAACTATGGCTACACCTTC	CASSQDQGLNYGYTF
TRBV25-1	few	-	TRBJ1-1	TGTGCCAGCCTAGGAGGGGCCTTGAACACTGAAGCTTTCTTT	CASLGGALNTEAFF
TRBV19	-	TRBD1	TRBJ1-4	TGTGCCAGTAGCAACCCGGGACAGGGCAATGAAAAACTGTTTTTT	CASSNPGQGNEKLFF
TRBV7-3	-	TRBD1	TRBJ1-6	TGTGCCAGCAGCCAGGGACAGACCTATTCACCCCTCCACTTT	CASSQGQTYSPLHF
TRBV5-1	-	-	TRBJ2-2	TGCGCCAGCAGCGCGGGGTTTACGAACACCGGGGAGCTGTTTTTT	CASSAGFTNTGELFF
TRBV5-1	-	TRBD2	TRBJ2-3	TGCGCCAGCAGCTGGGGGGGAAGCACAGATACGCAGTATTTT	CASSWGGSTDTQYF
TRBV6-5	-	TRBD1	TRBJ2-1	TGTGCCAGTGGACAGGGATCCTACAATGAGCAGTTCTTC	CASGQGSYNEQFF
TRBV10-2	-	-	TRBJ1-6	TGCGCCAGCCGGGGTCGCGGCTCACCCCTCCACTTT	CASRGRGSPLHF
TRBV6-5	-	TRBD1	TRBJ2-2	TGTGCCAGCGGACAGGGGACTAACACCGGGGAGCTGTTTTTT	CASGQGTNTGELFF
TRBV4-2	-	-	TRBJ2-1	TGTGCCAGCAGCCTCGACAATGAGCAGTTCTTC	CASSLDNEQFF
TRBV6-4	-	TRBD2	TRBJ2-1	TGTGCCAGCACCTTCAAAGCGGGGGACTACAATGAGCAGTTCTTC	CASTFKAGDYNEQFF
TRBV5-1	-	TRBD2	TRBJ2-5	TGCGCCAGCAGCGTCGGGAGCGGGGGCCGAGAGACCCAGTACTTC	CASSVGSGGRETQYF
TRBV7-2	-	TRBD1	TRBJ1-3	TGTGCCAGCAGCCCCCGGACAGGGGGCTCTGGAAACACCATATATTTT	CASSPRTGGSGNTIYF
TRBV5-1	-	TRBD1	TRBJ1-1	TGCGCCAGCAGCGTCGAGGACAGGGGCACTGAAGCTTTCTTT	CASSVEDRGTEAFF
TRBV19	-	-	TRBJ1-4	TGTGCCAGTAGTATACAGGGCGCTAATGAAAAACTGTTTTTT	CASSIQGANEKLFF
TRBV5-8	few	TRBD1	TRBJ1-1	TGTGCCAGCAGCTTGTCGCGGGACAGGGTTTGGAACACTGAAGCTTTCTTT	CASSLSRDRVWNTEAFF
TRBV12-3/TRBV12-4	-	-	TRBJ2-2	TGTGCCAGCAGTGACAAGAACACCGGGGAGCTGTTTTTT	CASSDKNTGELFF
TRBV4-3	-	-	TRBJ1-1	TGCGCCAGCAGGATGGGGGCTGGGAGGAACACTGAAGCTTTCTTT	CASRMGAGRNTEAFF
TRBV6-6	-	TRBD1	TRBJ1-1	TGTGCCAGCAGCCTAGGTACAGGGGGCACTGAAGCTTTCTTT	CASSLGTGGTEAFF
TRBV3-1/TRBV3-2	once	-	TRBJ1-6	TGTGCCAGCAGCCAAGCAAACACGGGAGCCAGGCGTTCACCCCTCCACTTT	CASSQANTGARRSPLHF
TRBV5-1	-	TRBD1	TRBJ1-1	TGCGCCAGCAGCTTGGAGGGACAGGGGGCGACTGAAGCTTTCTTT	CASSLEGQGATEAFF
TRBV5-5	once	-	TRBJ1-3	TGTGCCAGCAGTCTTGGAGGCAGCACCGGGGGAAACACCATATATTTT	CASSLGGSTGGNTIYF
TRBV7-2	-	TRBD1	TRBJ1-1	TGTGCCAGCAGCCTCGGACAGGGGAACACTGAAGCTTTCTTT	CASSLGQGNTEAFF
TRBV7-3	-	TRBD2	TRBJ2-3	TGTGCCAGCAGCTTAGCTAGCGGGGGACCTACGCAGTATTTT	CASSLASGGPTQYF
TRBV19	-	-	TRBJ1-2	TGTGCCAGTAGTATCACCGGGGATGGCTACACCTTC	CASSITGDGYTF
TRBV5-8	once	TRBD2	TRBJ2-1	TGTGCCAGCAGCAGGGGACTAACGTCCTACAATGAGCAGTTCTTC	CASSRGLTSYNEQFF
TRBV7-3	-	-	TRBJ1-1	TGTGCCAGCAGCGCTTATGGCCCGATGAACACTGAAGCTTTCTTT	CASSAYGPMNTEAFF
TRBV5-4	-	TRBD1	TRBJ1-1	TGTGCCAGCAGACATACAGGGGGCGAGTTCACTGAAGCTTTCTTT	CASRHTGGEFTEAFF
TRBV7-9	-	-	TRBJ1-5	TGTGCCAGCGCCGGACAGTCAAATCAGCCCCAGCATTTT	CASAGQSNQPQHF
TRBV2	-	-	TRBJ1-5	TGTGCCGGAGGACTGTATAGCAATCAGCCCCAGCATTTT	CAGGLYSNQPQHF
TRBV2	-	TRBD2	TRBJ2-1	TGTGCCAGCAGTGTTCTAGCGGGGGGCCCCTCCTACAATGAGCAGTTCTTC	CASSVLAGGPSYNEQFF